This record covers a single T cell receptor (beta chain). There is no known antigen for this receptor. No base quality values were provided; no much bigger clone lies one nucleotide off. For sequencing of the TCRbeta CDR3 region, genomic DNA was extracted from the sorted cells. TCRbeta CDR3 regions were sequenced using the immunoSEQ Assay. The table comes from immuneACCESS by way of TCRdb, which keeps in-frame sequences with V and J called. Part of the clones is missing from these tables; in studies checked, under half for an unresolved V gene and the rest for unknown reasons. The sample table holds 60,000 to 85,000 clones, of which nearly 95% were seen once. The ten largest make up 20% of the sample. Patients with a history of autoimmune disease or receiving systemic immunosuppression were excluded from the trial. Peripheral blood for TCR sequencing was collected from all dose cohorts at baseline, on cycle 4 day 1, and on cycle 7 day 1. The samples were drawn from a first-in-human, open-label, multicenter phase I dose-escalation trial of ivuxolimab. Adults with locally advanced or metastatic head and neck squamous cell, hepatocellular, melanoma or renal cell carcinoma were enrolled in the trial. Before TCR sequencing, CD4+ and CD8+ T cells were separately sorted from peripheral blood.

This sample is drawn from a study of OX40 agonist ivuxolimab in advanced cancers. About the study as a whole: Ivuxolimab was a fully human IgG2 agonistic monoclonal antibody targeting the costimulatory receptor OX40 (CD134). Intravenous ivuxolimab was administered to patients every 2 weeks at six dose levels: 0.01, 0.1, 0.3, 1.5, 3 and 10 mg/kg. Among the 52 dose-escalation patients, about 20 had hepatocellular carcinoma, roughly 15 melanoma, 9 renal cell carcinoma and 9 head and neck cancer. The dose-escalation cohort was about 83% male with a mean age of 60 years, ranging from roughly 23 to 79. Patients were allowed to have had prior anti-PD-1, anti-PD-L1 or anti-CTLA-4 therapy, and approximately 40% of the dose-escalation patients had previously received checkpoint inhibitors. Three dose-escalation patients achieved partial responses, one with hepatocellular carcinoma and two with cutaneous melanoma. The purpose of peripheral TCRbeta sequencing was to test whether ivuxolimab changed TCR sequence diversity and led to clonal T-cell expansion. The paper reports the monotherapy dose-escalation portion (N of about 54 patients) of the phase I ivuxolimab trial. On the study overall, not on this receptor specifically: At doses from 0.1 to 3.0 mg/kg, clonal expansion was seen in both CD4+ and CD8+ blood T cells between baseline and week 6. The antigen specificity of the clonally expanded peripheral T cells was not determined. Low levels of normalized T-cell clonal expansion were also seen in some patients who did not respond. In the 0.1-3.0 mg/kg groups, partial responders had among the lowest normalized peripheral clonal expansion, particularly in CD8+ T cells. After ivuxolimab, CD8+ T cells had more expanded clones than CD4+ T cells on average.

Reading from cysteine to phenylalanine, the CDR3 counts 15 amino acids. Only the CDR3 DNA stays, 45 bases, in frame from base 1. In the germline V gene (reference sequence), CDR1 corresponds to LNHNV and CDR2 to YYDKDF. V was cut back by 3 bases and J by 0 bases, leaving a gap of 8 bases between them. The TCR was taken from an adult with an advanced solid tumor such as melanoma, head and neck, liver or kidney cancer. Sequences were derived from CD4+ or CD8+ T cells sorted from blood, sampled in a trial of the OX40 agonist ivuxolimab. This receptor chain uses TRBV15 and TRBJ2-2; the D gene is not confidently resolved. In nucleotides, the sequence is TGTGCCACCAGCAGGATTTTTTCGAACACCGGGGAGCTGTTTTTT. The encoded protein is CATSRIFSNTGELFF.